One and the same sample provided the 10 T cell receptor beta chains below, sequenced in a study of graft-versus-host responses after intestinal transplantation. TCRdb's copy holds only in-frame clones and misses some; the assay was immunoSEQ multiplex PCR. Here the sample spans 77,000 or so clones, over 80% being singletons. Sequenced material: PBMCs, taken 98 days after intestinal transplantation. The receptors here all came from a human patient who received an intestinal transplant, so some T cells may come from the graft donor.

The chain has TRBV25-1 and TRBJ2-1; 11 nucleotides agree with TRBD2. The CDR3 consists of 18 residues. Looked up from germline, CDR1 is MGHDK and CDR2 is SYGVNS. J lost 3 bases, V lost 2 bases, and 9 bases had no gene match. This CDR3 is CASSEEGLAGGLYNEQFF. CDR3 sequence (DNA): TGTGCCAGCAGTGAAGAAGGGCTAGCGGGGGGCCTCTACAATGAGCAGTTCTTC.

The rearrangement links TRBV5-1 to TRBJ2-3, with a weak D call TRBD2 (5 bases). The CDR3 length is 16 residues. Germline V lookup: CDR1 SGHRS, CDR2 YFSETQ. Trimming cost V 0 bases and J 4 bases, with 15 bases left between them. CDR3 bases: TGCGCCAGCAGCTTGGCCTTGGGAGCAATCCCAGATACGCAGTATTTT. Protein: CASSLALGAIPDTQYF.

V usage is TRBV5-1 and J usage is TRBJ2-3, with TRBD1 matching 7 bases. Germline trimming cut 2 bases from V and 3 bases from J; bases unmatched to any gene: 9. The CDR3 length is 16 residues. Germline V gene sequence: CDR1 SGHRS, CDR2 YFSETQ. DNA of the CDR3: TGCGCCAGCAGCTTAAGTAGACAGGGTGGTACAGATACGCAGTATTTT. Residues: CASSLSRQGGTDTQYF. The full variable domain, with the rest looked up from reference TRBV5-1 and TRBJ2-3, is KAGVTQTPRYLIKTRGQQVTLSCSPISGHRSVSWYQQTPGQGLQFLFEYFSETQRNKGNFPGRFSGRQFSNSRSEMNVSTLELGDSALYLCASSLSRQGGTDTQYFGPGTRLTVL.

The chain combines TRBV10-3 with TRBJ1-2; 8 bases match TRBD1. CDR1 and CDR2 (germline): ENHRY, SYGVKD. Trimming cost V 3 bases and J 4 bases; bases outside gene matches: 10. The CDR3 is made up of 16 amino acids. CDR3 residues: CAISEEETGDGYGYTF. The CDR3, as DNA: TGTGCCATCAGTGAAGAAGAGACAGGGGATGGCTATGGCTACACCTTC.

CDR3 region: CASSTGLAGGVSTDTQYF. The CDR3 nucleotides are TGTGCCAGTAGTACGGGACTAGCGGGGGGGGTTAGCACAGATACGCAGTATTTT. This chain uses TRBV19 with TRBJ2-3; 16 bases are shared with TRBD2. Per germline, CDR1 LNHDA and CDR2 SQIVND (reference sequence). V was pared by 4 bases and J by 0 bases, with 4 bases of the junction left unmatched. The CDR3 covers 18 residues.

The gene calls are TRBV7-2 and TRBJ2-4, with a tentative D call TRBD2 (5 bases). V lost 5 bases and J 1 base, leaving 18 bases between the germline ends. CDR1 SGHTA and CDR2 FQGNSA come from the germline V gene. The CDR3 runs to 17 residues. In DNA form, the CDR3 reads TGTGCCAGCAGCCGGAACTGGGCAACGGGGGCCAAAAACATTCAGTACTTC. Amino acids: CASSRNWATGAKNIQYF.

The chain employs TRBV7-9 and TRBJ1-3; D is unclear. Germline values: CDR1 SEHNR, CDR2 FQNEAQ (reference sequence). This CDR3 spans 14 amino acids. Between the trimmed V and J ends, which lost 1 base and 4 bases, there was a span of 8 bases. The CDR3 sequence is CASSLVVGGNTIYF. The CDR3 DNA follows: TGTGCCAGCAGCTTAGTGGTCGGAGGAAACACCATATATTTT.

This clone was found once. The gene calls are TRBV28 and TRBJ2-3; no firm D call. The CDR3 sequence is 14 residues long. The germline CDR1 and CDR2 sequences are MDHEN and SYDVKM. The germline V and J ends were trimmed by 1 base and 1 base, with 6 bases remaining between them. The CDR3 protein is CASSLFRGTDTQYF. CDR3 nucleotide sequence: TGTGCCAGCAGTTTATTTCGGGGCACAGATACGCAGTATTTT.

The rearrangement joins TRBV7-6 to TRBJ2-7; tentative D call: TRBD1 (6 bases). The ends were cut back, 4 bases at V and 4 bases at J, with 14 bases in the middle. This CDR3 contains 14 residues. Germline V gives CDR1 SGHVS, CDR2 FNYEAQ. The CDR3 region has the DNA TGTGCCAGCAGCTCCCGGGACACCCAGTACGAGCAGTACTTC. This encodes CASSSRDTQYEQYF.

The chain employs TRBV6-1 and TRBJ1-2; no clear D gene. Germline CDR1 reads MNHNS; CDR2 reads SASEGT. The V and J ends lost 7 bases and 7 bases respectively, with 16 bases between them. The CDR3 has 13 residues. CDR3 coding DNA: TGTGCCAGCACGGAGGGTATAGCTGGTGGCTACACCTTC. As protein: CASTEGIAGGYTF.